The T cell receptor (beta chain) under discussion was sequenced for a study of beta chain features in type 1 diabetes. General study findings and limits: There was a possibility that cDNA sequencing over-represented cells with high TCR expression. Across all four CD4+ subsets, people with type 1 diabetes showed modestly shorter TCRB CDR3s.

This CDR3 is built from 14 residues. Germline CDR1 reads SGDLS; CDR2 reads YYNGEE. Trimming shortened V by 1 base and J by 8 bases, and 15 bases separated the two germline ends. Sequenced material consisted of expressed TCRB transcripts (all of the isolated RNA was reverse transcribed). This table comes from immunoSEQ multiplex PCR, and its TCRdb copy is limited to in-frame clones, with some not included. The profile shows 300,000 to 450,000 clones, around 9.6% of them singletons. Every donor provided one heparinised blood draw, which averaged about 120 mL. Turning to this clone: What it recognizes is unknown.

The sample taken for sequencing was central memory CD4+ T cells from blood. The sequence came from a man aged 25-40 years with type 1 diabetes. The chain recombines TRBV9 with TRBJ1-2; D gene uncertain. The CDR3 DNA sequence: TGTGCCAGCAGCGTAACGGATATGGAGCCCGGCTACACCTTC. Translating it yields CASSVTDMEPGYTF.